These T cell receptor beta chains were read from a single sample in a study of blood T cell repertoires in COVID-19. Using immunoSEQ multiplex PCR, the repertoire was profiled, and TCRdb retains in-frame clones only, with some absent. The data contain about 340,000 clones, about 90% of them singletons. The sequenced material came from peripheral blood. The receptors shown here come from a woman in her forties or fifties with COVID-19, enrolled during active disease. Both conserved end residues are part of each CDR3. D genes are given only for firm matches. Clone size is stated in some rows and not others, as once, few, many or a class when expanded.

CDR3nt	CDR3aa	j_gene	v_gene	d_gene	abundance
TGTGCCAGCAGCCAAGTGGGTAGCGGGAGAAGTTCCTACGAGCAGTACTTC	CASSQVGSGRSSYEQYF	TRBJ2-7	TRBV3-1/TRBV3-2	TRBD2	NA
TGTGCCAGCAGCCAAGTCTATGGGACTCGGTCACCCCTCCACTTT	CASSQVYGTRSPLHF	TRBJ1-6	TRBV3-1/TRBV3-2	NA	NA
TGTGCCAGCAGTGAGAACAGCTACACTAACTATGGCTACACCTTC	CASSENSYTNYGYTF	TRBJ1-2	TRBV2	NA	NA
TGTGCCACCAGCAGGACAGGCCCCAATCAGCCCCAGCATTTT	CATSRTGPNQPQHF	TRBJ1-5	TRBV15	NA	NA
TGTGCCAGCAGGGCGCGGGGACAGGGGACCGGTGAGCAGTTCTTC	CASRARGQGTGEQFF	TRBJ2-1	TRBV2	TRBD1	NA
TGTGCCAGCAGCCGGGACACGACCTACGAGCAGTACTTC	CASSRDTTYEQYF	TRBJ2-7	TRBV6-5	NA	NA
TGTGCCAGCAGCCAAGCCGCAGATACGCAGTATTTT	CASSQAADTQYF	TRBJ2-3	TRBV3-1/TRBV3-2	NA	NA
TGCGCCAGCAGCTTGGTGTTAGCGGGAGGTTCAGATACGCAGTATTTT	CASSLVLAGGSDTQYF	TRBJ2-3	TRBV5-1	TRBD2	once
TGTGCCAGCAGACGACAGGGTGAAGCTTTCTTT	CASRRQGEAFF	TRBJ1-1	TRBV6-5	TRBD1	NA
TGCAGTGCTAGTTCGAGCACTGAAGCTTTCTTT	CSASSSTEAFF	TRBJ1-1	TRBV20-1	NA	once
TGTGCCAGCAGTGAATTTGGCAGCCAAGAGACCCAGTACTTC	CASSEFGSQETQYF	TRBJ2-5	TRBV25-1	NA	NA
TGTGCCGGAGGACGGGAGGGCTGGGAGACCCAGTACTTC	CAGGREGWETQYF	TRBJ2-5	TRBV30	TRBD2	NA
TGTGCCAGCAGTTCTACAGGGGGGCGAAAAGATACGCAGTATTTT	CASSSTGGRKDTQYF	TRBJ2-3	TRBV6-5	TRBD1	NA
TGCGCCAGCAGCCGAGACCCCGGGACTCGAGCCTACGAGCAGTACTTC	CASSRDPGTRAYEQYF	TRBJ2-7	TRBV4-3	NA	NA
TGCGCCAGCAGCTTGGCCGGGGGGTATGGAAACACCATATATTTT	CASSLAGGYGNTIYF	TRBJ1-3	TRBV5-1	NA	NA
TGTGCCAGCAGCCCGCGGAATAGTTTGAACACCGGGGAGCTGTTTTTT	CASSPRNSLNTGELFF	TRBJ2-2	TRBV7-2	NA	NA
TGTGCCAGCAGCGTAGATGGGGGACAGGGGGTTTACGAGCAGTACTTC	CASSVDGGQGVYEQYF	TRBJ2-7	TRBV9	TRBD1	NA
TGTGCCAGCAGCCGCAGCGGGAGCACAGATACGCAGTATTTT	CASSRSGSTDTQYF	TRBJ2-3	TRBV27	NA	NA
TGCGCCAGCAGCCGCGAGGCGAACACTGAAGCTTTCTTT	CASSREANTEAFF	TRBJ1-1	TRBV5-1	NA	NA